This T cell receptor beta chain was identified during a study of CD8 T cells in cerebrospinal fluid in Alzheimer's disease. Overall study context: Clonal expansion of CSF T cells was measured with plate-based and droplet-based single-cell sequencing.

Note on this clonotype: Its antigen is as yet unknown.

The germline gives CDR1 LGHDT, CDR2 YNNKEL (reference sequence). There are 12 residues in the CDR3. The study's findings and limits: In mild cognitive impairment or Alzheimer's disease, the biggest CSF clone made up more TCRs than in controls. EBV-specific clones showed no enrichment in Alzheimer's patients and were not the top expanded clones. Expanded clones of at least 3% were commoner in Alzheimer's patients than healthy subjects.

TCRdb reanalyzed the 10x single-cell sequencing reads and collapses them to one entry per CDR3 protein, without DNA. Its table records over 1,500 distinct CDR3 sequences. The V gene is TRBV3-1, the J gene TRBJ2-5; lacking DNA, the TRBD1 call made by TCRdb goes unchecked. The sequencing input was cerebrospinal fluid. The TCR originated in a human donor with mild cognitive impairment. The CDR3 protein is CASAPGAETQYF.